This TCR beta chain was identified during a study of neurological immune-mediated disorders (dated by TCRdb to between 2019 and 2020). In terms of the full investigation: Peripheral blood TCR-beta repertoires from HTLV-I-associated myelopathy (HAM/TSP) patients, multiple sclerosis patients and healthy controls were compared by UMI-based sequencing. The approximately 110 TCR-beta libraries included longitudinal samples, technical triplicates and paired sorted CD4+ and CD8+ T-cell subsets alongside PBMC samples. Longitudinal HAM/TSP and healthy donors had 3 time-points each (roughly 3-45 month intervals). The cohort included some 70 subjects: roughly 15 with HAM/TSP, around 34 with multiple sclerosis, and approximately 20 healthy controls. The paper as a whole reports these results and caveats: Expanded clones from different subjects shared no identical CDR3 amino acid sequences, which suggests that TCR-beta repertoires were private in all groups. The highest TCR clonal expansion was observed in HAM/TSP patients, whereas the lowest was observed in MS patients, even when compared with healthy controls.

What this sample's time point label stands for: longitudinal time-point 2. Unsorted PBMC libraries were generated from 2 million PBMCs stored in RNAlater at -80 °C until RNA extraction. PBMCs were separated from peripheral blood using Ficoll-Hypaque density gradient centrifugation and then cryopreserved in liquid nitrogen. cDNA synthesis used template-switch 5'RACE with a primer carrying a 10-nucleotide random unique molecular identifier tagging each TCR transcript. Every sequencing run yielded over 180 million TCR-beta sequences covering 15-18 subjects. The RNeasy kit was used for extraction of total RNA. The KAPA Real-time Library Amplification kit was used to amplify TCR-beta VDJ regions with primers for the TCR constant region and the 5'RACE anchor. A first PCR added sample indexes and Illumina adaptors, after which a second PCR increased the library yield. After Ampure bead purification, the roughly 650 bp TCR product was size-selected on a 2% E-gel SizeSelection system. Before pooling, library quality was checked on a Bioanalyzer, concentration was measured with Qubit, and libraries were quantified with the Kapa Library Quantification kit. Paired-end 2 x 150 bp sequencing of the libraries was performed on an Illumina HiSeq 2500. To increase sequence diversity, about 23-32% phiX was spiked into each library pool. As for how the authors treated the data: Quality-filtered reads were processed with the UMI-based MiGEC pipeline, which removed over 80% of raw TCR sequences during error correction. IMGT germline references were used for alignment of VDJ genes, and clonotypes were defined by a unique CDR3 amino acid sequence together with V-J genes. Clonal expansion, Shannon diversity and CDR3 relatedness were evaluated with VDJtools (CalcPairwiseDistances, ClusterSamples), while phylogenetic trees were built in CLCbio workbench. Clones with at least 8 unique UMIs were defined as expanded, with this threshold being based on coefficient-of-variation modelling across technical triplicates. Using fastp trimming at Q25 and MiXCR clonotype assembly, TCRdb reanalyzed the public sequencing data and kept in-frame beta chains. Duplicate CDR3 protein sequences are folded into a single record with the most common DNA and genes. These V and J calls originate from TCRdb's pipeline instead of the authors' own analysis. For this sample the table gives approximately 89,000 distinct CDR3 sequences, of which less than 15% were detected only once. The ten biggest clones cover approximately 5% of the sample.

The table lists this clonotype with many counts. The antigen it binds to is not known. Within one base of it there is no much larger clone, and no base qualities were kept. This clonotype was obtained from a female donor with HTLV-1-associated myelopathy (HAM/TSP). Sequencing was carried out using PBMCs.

In nucleotides, the sequence is TGTGCCAGCCGCCGGGACACAGATGAGCAGTTCTTC. Its product reads: CASRRDTDEQFF. The sequence joins TRBV6-2 or TRBV6-3 to TRBJ2-1, with a weak D call of TRBD1 (6 bases match). CDR1 and CDR2, per the germline V gene, are MNHEY and SVGEGT. The CDR3 starts with the cysteine, ends with the phenylalanine, and has 12 residues. Only the CDR3 DNA is retained, 36 bases long and in frame from the first base. Cut back by 8 bases and 8 bases, the V and J ends lie 13 bases apart.